These 25 T cell receptor beta chains originate from one sample sequenced in a study of vaccination effects on CD4 cells after COVID-19. Measured with immunoSEQ multiplex PCR; TCRdb has only the in-frame clones, and not every one. Here the sample spans 40,000 to 50,000 clones, 65% to 75% being singletons. Which antigens these TCRs recognize remains unknown. Antigen-specific CD4+ T cell clonotypes were called by their expansion after viral peptide-pool culture in ViraFEST. CD4+ T cells were isolated after around 9 days of culture. Each participant received a vaccine that was either BNT162b2 or mRNA-1273, given as two doses. The sequenced sample was CD4+ T cells from PBMCs cultured with HCoV-OC43 spike peptides, obtained after COVID-19 vaccination. As for subset: HCoV-OC43 spike overlapping peptide pool stimulation. The receptors derive from a human donor who received a COVID-19 vaccine.

This sequence joins TRBV7-9 and TRBJ1-2; 8 nucleotides agree with TRBD1. The CDR3 covers 14 residues. Germline loops: CDR1 SEHNR, CDR2 FQNEAQ (reference sequence). With 1 base clipped from V and 8 bases from J, the junction kept 6 bases outside the gene matches. The CDR3 DNA is TGTGCCAGCAGCTTAGGGGACAGGAAACGGGGCTACACCTTC. This translates into CASSLGDRKRGYTF.

The V gene is TRBV6-4, the J gene TRBJ2-1; 12 bases map to TRBD1. CDR1 and CDR2 (germline): MRHNA, SNTAGT. The V segment lost 3 bases and the J segment 12 bases; nucleotides outside the gene matches: 9. This CDR3 comprises 15 residues. Here the CDR3 DNA reads TGTGCCAGCAGTGAAACCCCGGGACAGGGGGCATCGCAGTTCTTC. Translation gives CASSETPGQGASQFF.

V and J are TRBV24-1 and TRBJ2-5; TRBD2 is a possible D gene (5 bases). From germline, CDR1 is KGHDR and CDR2 SFDVKD. V was pared by 6 bases and J by 1 base, with 20 bases between. The CDR3 contains 17 residues. CDR3 region: CATSTPKAASFQETQYF. The CDR3 DNA is TGTGCCACCAGTACCCCCAAAGCGGCCTCCTTCCAAGAGACCCAGTACTTC.

CDR3 residues: CASSARQGISYEQYF. The CDR3 region has the DNA TGTGCCAGCAGTGCCCGACAGGGGATCTCCTACGAGCAGTACTTC. The chain joins TRBV27 to TRBJ2-7, with 8 bases that match TRBD1. Germline V gene sequence: CDR1 MNHEY, CDR2 SMNVEV (reference sequence). Trimming at V came to 5 bases and at J to 0 bases, leaving 6 bases not matched to a gene. This CDR3 comprises 15 residues.

The V and J genes are TRBV5-1 and TRBJ1-2; D possibly corresponds to TRBD1 (6 bases). Trimming removed 0 bases at V and 4 bases at J, with 10 bases between. The CDR3 contains 14 residues. The germline V gene encodes CDR1 SGHRS and CDR2 YFSETQ. The CDR3 here is CASSLEQGLYGYTF. In DNA form, the CDR3 reads TGCGCCAGCAGCTTGGAACAGGGCCTCTATGGCTACACCTTC.

The chain carries TRBV18 and TRBJ2-1, with D perhaps TRBD1 (5 bases). Trimming stripped 4 bases from V and 7 bases from J, with 20 bases between. The CDR3 runs to 16 residues. Germline V gene lookup returns CDR1 KGHSH and CDR2 LQKENI. CDR3 loop: CASSLYYLAGMNEQFF. The DNA for the CDR3 is TGTGCCAGCTCACTATATTACTTGGCAGGGATGAATGAGCAGTTCTTC. The full variable domain, rest sourced from reference TRBV18 and TRBJ2-1, is NAGVMQNPRHLVRRRGQEARLRCSPMKGHSHVYWYRQLPEEGLKFMVYLQKENIIDESGMPKERFSAEFPKEGPSILRIQQVVRGDSAAYFCASSLYYLAGMNEQFFGPGTRLTVL.

This clone was counted a few times. The chain links TRBV24-1 to TRBJ1-2; D remains unclear. This CDR3 region has 13 residues. CDR1 and CDR2 (germline): KGHDR, SFDVKD. Trimming left V 1 base short and J 4 bases short, with 6 bases between. CDR3 nucleotides: TGTGCCACCAGTGATTTTGGCGTCTATGGCTACACCTTC. Its translation: CATSDFGVYGYTF.

This chain joins TRBV5-6 and TRBJ1-2; D is possibly TRBD1 (5 bases). The CDR3 extends over 13 amino acids. Deletions cut 0 bases from V and 4 bases from J, with 7 bases between. Germline-derived CDR1 and CDR2 are SGHDT and YYEEEE. CDR3 sequence reads: CASSLAGGYGYTF. The CDR3 nucleotides are TGTGCCAGCAGCTTGGCCGGGGGCTATGGCTACACCTTC.

The J gene is TRBJ1-5, the V gene TRBV10-1; D perhaps matches TRBD1 (5 bases). Germline values: CDR1 WNHNN, CDR2 SYGVQD (reference sequence). CDR3 length: 12 amino acids. V dropped 5 bases and J dropped 6 bases, with 8 bases sitting between them. The chain's CDR3 is CASSQRGQPQHF. The CDR3 nucleotides read TGCGCCAGCAGTCAAAGGGGTCAGCCCCAGCATTTT.

This chain joins TRBV25-1 and TRBJ2-3, with TRBD2 matching 7 bases. This CDR3 contains 14 residues. The germline V gene has CDR1 MGHDK and CDR2 SYGVNS. After removal of 5 bases from V and 1 base from J, the junction contained 3 bases not matched to a gene. The CDR3 sequence: CASSHSGGTDTQYF. The CDR3 nucleotides read TGTGCCAGCAGTCACAGCGGGGGCACAGATACGCAGTATTTT.

The chain uses TRBV7-2 and TRBJ2-3; perhaps TRBD2 as D (5 bases). The CDR3 spans 14 residues. From germline, CDR1 is SGHTA and CDR2 FQGNSA. The V gene lost 1 base and the J gene lost 2 bases, with 7 bases spanning the gap. The DNA for the CDR3 is TGTGCCAGCAGCTTAGGGGGAGCCACAGATACGCAGTATTTT. Protein product: CASSLGGATDTQYF. The full variable domain, its missing parts supplied by reference TRBV7-2 and TRBJ2-3, is GAGVSQSPSNKVTEKGKDVELRCDPISGHTALYWYRQSLGQGLEFLIYFQGNSAPDKSGLPSDRFSAERTGGSVSTLTIQRTQQEDSAVYLCASSLGGATDTQYFGPGTRLTVL.

The chain employs TRBV20-1 and TRBJ1-5; D is possibly TRBD1 (6 bases). Trimming took off 3 bases at V and 0 bases at J, with 18 bases between the two ends. The CDR3 extends over 17 amino acids. From germline, CDR1 is DFQATT and CDR2 SNEGSKA (reference sequence). CDR3 residues: CSASPGGWTVSNQPQHF. For the CDR3, the DNA is TGCAGTGCTAGTCCCGGCGGGTGGACAGTTAGCAATCAGCCCCAGCATTTT.

Remarks on this clone: Other DNA sequences within the sample encode an identical CDR3. The rearrangement joins TRBV5-1 to TRBJ2-7; 7 bases are shared with TRBD1. The germline CDR1 and CDR2 sequences are SGHRS and YFSETQ. The CDR3 extends over 14 amino acids. V trimming: 0 bases; J trimming: 2 bases; junction bases outside the gene matches: 2. This chain's CDR3 is CASSLGDRAYEQYF. In DNA, the CDR3 is TGCGCCAGCAGCTTGGGGGACAGAGCCTACGAGCAGTACTTC.

The gene calls are TRBV19 and TRBJ2-2; a possible D gene is TRBD2 (6 bases). CDR1 and CDR2 (germline): LNHDA, SQIVND (reference sequence). V was clipped by 3 bases and J by 9 bases, with 14 bases between them. CDR3 size: 14 residues. CDR3 amino acids: CASSIGGVLRELFF. CDR3 sequence (DNA): TGTGCCAGTAGTATTGGAGGGGTTTTACGGGAGCTGTTTTTT. Using reference TRBV19 and TRBJ2-2 for the parts outside the CDR3, the full variable domain is DGGITQSPKYLFRKEGQNVTLSCEQNLNHDAMYWYRQDPGQGLRLIYYSQIVNDFQKGDIAEGYSVSREKKESFPLTVTSAQKNPTAFYLCASSIGGVLRELFFGEGSRLTVL.

The chain combines TRBV2 with TRBJ2-6; 12 bases map to TRBD1. Germline V gene lookup returns CDR1 SNHLY and CDR2 FYNNEI. This CDR3 spans 15 amino acids. The CDR3 DNA sequence: TGTGCTTCGGGACAGGGGGCATCTGGGGCCAACGTCCTGACTTTC. It yields the protein CASGQGASGANVLTF.

This chain joins TRBV11-2 and TRBJ1-1; D is ambiguous. From germline, CDR1 is SGHAT and CDR2 FQNNGV. Trimming removed 5 bases from V and 0 bases from J, with 19 bases in between. The CDR3 runs 17 residues. CDR3 protein: CASSPMSSAEMNTEAFF. The CDR3 DNA is TGTGCCAGCAGCCCCATGTCGTCGGCAGAGATGAACACTGAAGCTTTCTTT.

Written as DNA, the CDR3 is TGTGCCAGCAGCCTTGGACAGGGGCTGGGAAACACCATATATTTT. Protein product: CASSLGQGLGNTIYF. This chain joins TRBV3-1 (or the pseudogene TRBV3-2) and TRBJ1-3; 9 bases are shared with TRBD1. J gave up 4 bases and V 4 bases, and 5 bases lay outside the gene matches. The CDR3 contains 15 residues. Germline CDR1 and CDR2: LGHDT and YNNKEL (reference sequence).

This rearrangement joins TRBV9 to TRBJ2-5, with 8 bases aligning to TRBD1. The CDR3 consists of 14 residues. V dropped 5 bases and J dropped 4; count of bases not matched to a gene: 7. In germline, CDR1 is SGDLS, CDR2 YYNGEE. CDR3 region: CASRPGTGVETQYF. CDR3 nucleotide sequence: TGTGCCAGCAGACCAGGGACAGGAGTAGAGACCCAGTACTTC.

This sequence joins TRBV6-5 and TRBJ1-2; 7 nucleotides match TRBD1. With V trimmed by 6 bases and J by 1 base, 5 bases remained unmatched. Germline assignment: CDR1 MNHEY and CDR2 SVGAGI. The CDR3 runs to 14 residues. CDR3 amino acids: CASSNWDSNYGYTF. The CDR3 bases are TGTGCCAGCAGCAACTGGGACAGTAACTATGGCTACACCTTC.

The rearrangement joins TRBV5-6 to TRBJ1-1; D remains ambiguous. With 0 bases removed from V and 0 bases from J, the gap between germline ends came to 15 bases. CDR1 is SGHDT, CDR2 YYEEEE, per germline. The CDR3 loop spans 17 amino acids. This CDR3 reads CASSLGHRDRMNTEAFF. The CDR3 DNA reads as TGTGCCAGCAGCTTGGGACACCGAGACCGTATGAACACTGAAGCTTTCTTT.

The chain has TRBV5-4 and TRBJ2-5; D is possibly TRBD2 (5 bases). The ends were cut back, 0 bases at V and 5 bases at J, with 14 bases in the middle. The CDR3 is 15 amino acids. The germline V gene encodes CDR1 SGHNT and CDR2 YYREEE (reference sequence). CDR3 DNA sequence: TGTGCCAGCAGCTTGGAACTAGTGTCGGCGGAGACCCAGTACTTC. It yields the protein CASSLELVSAETQYF.

The genes are TRBV4-1 and TRBJ2-3; 10 bases are a match to TRBD1. Germline trimming cut 0 bases from V and 7 bases from J; bases unmatched to any gene: 7. The CDR3 is 16 residues long. Germline lookup yields CDR1 MGHRA and CDR2 YSYEKL. Written as DNA, the CDR3 is TGCGCCAGCAGCCAAGATTGGGACAGGGGCTCAAATACGCAGTATTTT. This translates into CASSQDWDRGSNTQYF.

The V and J genes are TRBV7-9 and TRBJ2-1; 11 bases match TRBD2. V gave up 5 bases and J gave up 2 bases; unmatched junction bases: 5. From germline, CDR1 is SEHNR and CDR2 FQNEAQ (reference sequence). The CDR3 length is 16 residues. The CDR3 reads CASSQNSGRAYNEQFF. The CDR3 coding sequence is TGTGCCAGCAGCCAGAATAGCGGGAGGGCCTACAATGAGCAGTTCTTC.

This clone was counted a single time. The gene calls are TRBV5-4 and TRBJ2-3; no clear D. CDR3 length: 13 amino acids. V was pared by 3 bases and J by 4 bases, with 9 bases between. The germline V gene has CDR1 SGHNT and CDR2 YYREEE (reference sequence). In DNA form, the CDR3 reads TGTGCCAGCAGCTCCTATCGATCAGATACGCAGTATTTT. This gives the protein CASSSYRSDTQYF.

V is TRBV2 and J is TRBJ2-7; D may be TRBD2 (5 bases). Trimming pared 3 bases from V and 1 base from J, leaving 7 bases between. The CDR3 extends over 13 amino acids. Germline V CDR1 and CDR2: SNHLY, FYNNEI. This CDR3 is CASSDPGSYEQYF. The CDR3 DNA is TGTGCCAGCAGTGACCCGGGGTCCTACGAGCAGTACTTC.